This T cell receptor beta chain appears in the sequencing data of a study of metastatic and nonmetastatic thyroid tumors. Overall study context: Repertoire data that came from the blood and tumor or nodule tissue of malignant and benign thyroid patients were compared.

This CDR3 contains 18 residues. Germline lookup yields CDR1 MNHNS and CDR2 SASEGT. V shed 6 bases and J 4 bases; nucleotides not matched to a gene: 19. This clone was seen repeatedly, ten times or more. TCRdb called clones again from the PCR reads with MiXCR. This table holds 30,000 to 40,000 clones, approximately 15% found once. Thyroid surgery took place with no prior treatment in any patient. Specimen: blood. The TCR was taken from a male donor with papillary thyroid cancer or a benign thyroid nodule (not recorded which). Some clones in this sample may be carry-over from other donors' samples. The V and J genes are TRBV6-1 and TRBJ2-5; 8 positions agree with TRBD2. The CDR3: CASRPPSGRGAGRETQYF. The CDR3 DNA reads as TGTGCCAGCAGGCCTCCCTCGGGGCGGGGGGCAGGGAGAGAGACCCAGTACTTC.